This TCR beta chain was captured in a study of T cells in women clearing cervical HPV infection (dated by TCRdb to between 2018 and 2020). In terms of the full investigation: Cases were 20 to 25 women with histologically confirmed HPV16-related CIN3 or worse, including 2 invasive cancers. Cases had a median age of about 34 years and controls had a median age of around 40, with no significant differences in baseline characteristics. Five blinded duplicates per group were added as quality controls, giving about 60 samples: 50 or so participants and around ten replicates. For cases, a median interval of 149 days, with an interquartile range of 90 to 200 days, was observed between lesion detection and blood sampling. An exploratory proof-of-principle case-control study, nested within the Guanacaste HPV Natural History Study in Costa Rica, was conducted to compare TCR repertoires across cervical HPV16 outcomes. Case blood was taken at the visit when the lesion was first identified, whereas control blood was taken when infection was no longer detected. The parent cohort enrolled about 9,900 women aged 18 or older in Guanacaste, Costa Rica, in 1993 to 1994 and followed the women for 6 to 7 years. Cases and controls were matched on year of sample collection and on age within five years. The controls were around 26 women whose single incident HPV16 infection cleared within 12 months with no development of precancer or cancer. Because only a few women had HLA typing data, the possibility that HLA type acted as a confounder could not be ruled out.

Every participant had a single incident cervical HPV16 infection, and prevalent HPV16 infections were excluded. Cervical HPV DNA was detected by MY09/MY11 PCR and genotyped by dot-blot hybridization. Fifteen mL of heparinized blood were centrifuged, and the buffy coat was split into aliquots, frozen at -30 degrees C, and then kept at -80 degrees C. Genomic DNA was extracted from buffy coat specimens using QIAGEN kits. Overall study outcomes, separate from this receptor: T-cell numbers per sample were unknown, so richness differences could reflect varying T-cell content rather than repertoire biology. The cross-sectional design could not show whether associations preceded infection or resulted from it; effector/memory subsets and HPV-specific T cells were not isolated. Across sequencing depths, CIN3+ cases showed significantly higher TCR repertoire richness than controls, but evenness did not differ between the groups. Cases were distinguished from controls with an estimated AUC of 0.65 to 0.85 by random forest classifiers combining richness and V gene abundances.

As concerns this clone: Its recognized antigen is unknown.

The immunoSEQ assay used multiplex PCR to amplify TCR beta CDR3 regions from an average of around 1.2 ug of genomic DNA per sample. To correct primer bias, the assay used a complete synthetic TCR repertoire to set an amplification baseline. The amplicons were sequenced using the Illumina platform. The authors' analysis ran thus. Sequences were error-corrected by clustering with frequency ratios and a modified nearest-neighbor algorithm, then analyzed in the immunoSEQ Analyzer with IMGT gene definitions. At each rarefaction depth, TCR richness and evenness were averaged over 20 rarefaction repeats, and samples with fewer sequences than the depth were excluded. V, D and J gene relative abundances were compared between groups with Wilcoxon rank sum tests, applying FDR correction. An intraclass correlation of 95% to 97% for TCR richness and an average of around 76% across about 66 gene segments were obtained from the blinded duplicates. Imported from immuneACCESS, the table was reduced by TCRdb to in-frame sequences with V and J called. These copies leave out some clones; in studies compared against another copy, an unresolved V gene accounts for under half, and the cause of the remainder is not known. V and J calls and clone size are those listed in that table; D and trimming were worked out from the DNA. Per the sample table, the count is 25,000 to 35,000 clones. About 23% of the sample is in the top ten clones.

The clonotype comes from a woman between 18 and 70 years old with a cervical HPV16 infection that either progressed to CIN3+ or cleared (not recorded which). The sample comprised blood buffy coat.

The CDR3 protein is CASSPGTGPYNEQFF. The CDR3 DNA, read in part, is TGTGCCAGCAGTCCCGGGACAGGACCGTACAATGAG. The chain is made from TRBV6-4 and TRBJ2-1; 8 central nucleotides agree with TRBD1. The read is 3 residues too short to cover the CDR3 end, so that end is filled in from the germline J gene. Including the terminal cysteine and phenylalanine, the CDR3 comprises 15 residues. Of the CDR3's DNA, 36 bases were read; they are in frame from base 1. V loses 5 bases at its end and J loses 4 bases; junction bases beyond the gene matches: 7. For CDR1 and CDR2, the germline V gene lists MRHNA and SNTAGT.